The T cell receptor beta chain described here comes from a study of siplizumab effects on memory and regulatory T cells. In the study overall: Without drug or with siplizumab at approximately 0.97 ug/mL, mixed lymphocyte reactions were set up in pairs. Study-wide results and caveats: Proliferating Tregs from siplizumab cultures lacked functional confirmation of suppression. It was not possible to assign a naive or memory phenotype to roughly 80-96% of proliferating CD4+ or CD8+ clones.

Coculturing of the mixed lymphocyte reaction cells was performed at 37°C for less than seven days. The CDR3 runs to 13 residues. Germline CDR1 is SGHAT and CDR2 is FQNNGV. V lost 0 bases to trimming and J lost 1 base, with 3 bases between them. About 100,000 TCR templates underwent assay in every sample. Using immunoSEQ multiplex PCR, the repertoire was profiled, and TCRdb retains in-frame clones only, with some absent. The sample holds just under 20,000 clones, 44% seen once. Comment on this clone: As yet, its antigen is unknown.

The source of this sequence is a human donor in good health; the cells came from an allogeneic mixed lymphocyte reaction. Some clones in this sample may be carry-over from other donors' samples. The sequenced sample was CFSE-low (dividing) CD4+ T cells sorted from an allogeneic mixed lymphocyte reaction. This rearrangement joins TRBV11-2 to TRBJ1-1; D is unclear. CDR3 amino acids: CASSLDRNTEAFF. CDR3 nucleotides: TGTGCCAGCAGCTTAGACAGGAACACTGAAGCTTTCTTT.